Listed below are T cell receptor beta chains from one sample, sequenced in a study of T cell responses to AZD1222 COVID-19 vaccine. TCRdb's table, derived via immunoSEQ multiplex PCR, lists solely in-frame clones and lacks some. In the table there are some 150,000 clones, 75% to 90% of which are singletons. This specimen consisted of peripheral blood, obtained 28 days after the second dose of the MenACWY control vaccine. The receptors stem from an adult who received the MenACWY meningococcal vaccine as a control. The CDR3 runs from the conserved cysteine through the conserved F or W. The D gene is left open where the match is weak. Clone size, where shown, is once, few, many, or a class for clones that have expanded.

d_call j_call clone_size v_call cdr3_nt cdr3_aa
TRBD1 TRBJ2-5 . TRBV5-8 TGTGCCAGGATGCGCAGGGGGTTTGAGACCCAGTACTTC CARMRRGFETQYF
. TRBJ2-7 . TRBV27 TGTGCCAGCAGTAGGGGGGACAGTGGGCATCGGCGGGAGTACTTC CASSRGDSGHRREYF
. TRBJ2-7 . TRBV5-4 TGTGCCAGCAGCCCTCAACAGGGAATGGACGAGCAGTACTTC CASSPQQGMDEQYF
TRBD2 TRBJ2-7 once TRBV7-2 TGTGCCAGCAGCTCCACTCTCGGACTAGCGGGAAAGGAGGAGCAGTACTTC CASSSTLGLAGKEEQYF
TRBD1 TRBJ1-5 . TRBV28 TGTGCCAGCAGTTTCAACAGGGGGCTCAATCAGCCCCAGCATTTT CASSFNRGLNQPQHF
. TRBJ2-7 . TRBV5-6 TGTGCCAGCAGCTTGTACGGGACGACGGGCGAGCAGTACTTC CASSLYGTTGEQYF
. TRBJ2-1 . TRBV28 TGTGCCAGCCTGCAGGTGGGCAATTACAATGAGCAGTTCTTC CASLQVGNYNEQFF
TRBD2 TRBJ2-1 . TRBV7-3 TGTGCCAGCAGCTTAAGGGGGGGAGGGCCCCAGAATGAGCAGTTCTTC CASSLRGGGPQNEQFF
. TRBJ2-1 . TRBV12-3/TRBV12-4 TGTGCCAGCAGCCCAGGGGCGTACAATGAGCAGTTCTTC CASSPGAYNEQFF
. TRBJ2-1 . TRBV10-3 TGTGCCATAACTAGTTTCGGCCATGAGCAGTTCTTC CAITSFGHEQFF
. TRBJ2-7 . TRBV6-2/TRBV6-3 TGTGCCAGCAGCCACTCCTACGAGCAGTACTTC CASSHSYEQYF
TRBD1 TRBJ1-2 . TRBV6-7 TGTGCCAGCAGTTACTCGGGACAGGGGACCCGGCGCGGCTACACCTTC CASSYSGQGTRRGYTF
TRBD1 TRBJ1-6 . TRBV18 TGTGCCAGCTCAGACAGGGGCAATTCACCCCTCCACTTT CASSDRGNSPLHF
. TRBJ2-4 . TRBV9 TGTGCCAGCAGCCCAGGGGGGGCCAAAAACATTCAGTACTTC CASSPGGAKNIQYF
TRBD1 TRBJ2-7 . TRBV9 TGTGCCAGCAGCGCCGAGGGACAGAACTCCCCCTACGAGCAGTACTTC CASSAEGQNSPYEQYF
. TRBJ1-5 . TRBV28 TGTGCCAGCAGTTTCAGCACTGGCCCCCCCGGGAAGCCCCAGCATTTT CASSFSTGPPGKPQHF
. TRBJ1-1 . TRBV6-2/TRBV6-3 TGTGCCAGCAGTTGGATCGGGGGCAGAGGGGCTGAAGCTTTCTTT CASSWIGGRGAEAFF
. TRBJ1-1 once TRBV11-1 TGTGCCAGCAGCTACCCGAACACTGAAGCTTTCTTT CASSYPNTEAFF
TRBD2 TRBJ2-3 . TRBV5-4 TGTGCCAGCAACCAACCTCAAACTAGCGGGAGCACAGATACGCAGTATTTT CASNQPQTSGSTDTQYF
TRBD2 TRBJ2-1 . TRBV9 TGTGCCAGCAGCGTAGTTAGTGGGACTAGCGGGGGGAATGAGCAGTTCTTC CASSVVSGTSGGNEQFF
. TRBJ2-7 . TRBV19 TGTGCCAGTAGAACCGCCGGGGCCGCCGGGGAGCAGTACTTC CASRTAGAAGEQYF
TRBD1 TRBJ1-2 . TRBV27 TGTGCCAGCCGATACAGGGGCGGCTACACCTTC CASRYRGGYTF
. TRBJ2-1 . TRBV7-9 TGTGCCAGCAGTGTAGCGGTCTACAATGAGCAGTTCTTC CASSVAVYNEQFF
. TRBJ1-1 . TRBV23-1 TGCGCCAGCAAATTAGACCTGAACACTGAAGCTTTCTTT CASKLDLNTEAFF
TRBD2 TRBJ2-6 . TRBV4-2 TGTGCCAGCAGCCAATTAGCGGGGCCTTCGGGGGCCAACGTCCTGACTTTC CASSQLAGPSGANVLTF
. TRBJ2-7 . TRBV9 TGTGCCAGCAGCGTTGGACAGATGGAGGGCGAGCAGTACTTC CASSVGQMEGEQYF
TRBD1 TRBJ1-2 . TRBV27 TGTGCCAGCAGAGGGACAGGGGAAGGGTATGGCTACACCTTC CASRGTGEGYGYTF
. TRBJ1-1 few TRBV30 TGTGCCTGGAGTTGGGACCGGAACACTGAAGCTTTCTTT CAWSWDRNTEAFF
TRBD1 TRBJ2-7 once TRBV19 TGTGCCAGTAGTACTCGGACAGGCTCCTACGAGCAGTACTTC CASSTRTGSYEQYF
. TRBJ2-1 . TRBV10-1 TGCGCCAGGGTGGGGCTAGTAAACAATGAGCAGTTCTTC CARVGLVNNEQFF
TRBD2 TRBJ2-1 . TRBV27 TGTGCCAGCAGTTTCCCGACTAGCGGGAGCGTAGAATTGAATGAGCAGTTCTTC CASSFPTSGSVELNEQFF
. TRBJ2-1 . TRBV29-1 TGCAGCGTTGCCAGGGACAATGAGCAGTTCTTC CSVARDNEQFF
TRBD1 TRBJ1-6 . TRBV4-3 TGCGCCAGCAACTCCAGGCAGGGGGAAAACACCTATAATTCACCCCTCCACTTT CASNSRQGENTYNSPLHF
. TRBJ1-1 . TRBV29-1 TGCAGCGGGGGCCGGAACACTGAAGCTTTCTTT CSGGRNTEAFF
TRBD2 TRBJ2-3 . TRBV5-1 TGCGCCAGCAGCTCCCCCGGGACTAGCGGGTTACTACAGTATTTT CASSSPGTSGLLQYF
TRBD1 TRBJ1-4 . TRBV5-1 TGCGCCAGCAGCCATGGACAGGGAGGTGAAAAACTGTTTTTT CASSHGQGGEKLFF
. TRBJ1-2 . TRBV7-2 TGTGCCAGCAGGGCCGGGACCCTGGACTATGGCTACACCTTC CASRAGTLDYGYTF
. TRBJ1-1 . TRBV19 TGTGCCAGTAGTGCGCCACAGGGTTGGTCTGAAGCTTTCTTT CASSAPQGWSEAFF
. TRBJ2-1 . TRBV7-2 TGTGCCAGCAGCTTAGGTGACTGGTCAGAGCAGTTCTTC CASSLGDWSEQFF
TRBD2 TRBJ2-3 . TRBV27 TGTGCCAGCATACCCGGACTAGCGGGAGGAATTTGGCGTAGCACAGATACGCAGTATTTT CASIPGLAGGIWRSTDTQYF
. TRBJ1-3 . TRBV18 TGTGCCAGCTCACCTCCTTCAACTGGAAACACCATATATTTT CASSPPSTGNTIYF
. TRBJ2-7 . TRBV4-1 TGCGCCAGCAGCCAAGAGGGGGGACGACAGTACTTC CASSQEGGRQYF
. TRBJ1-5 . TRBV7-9 TGTGCCAGCAGCCTACAACAGGGTCAGCCCCAGCATTTT CASSLQQGQPQHF
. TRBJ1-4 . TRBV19 TGTGCCAGTAGTATAACCTCTACGGTTGAAAAACTGTTTTTT CASSITSTVEKLFF
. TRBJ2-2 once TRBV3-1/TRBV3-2 TGTGCCAGCAGCCAAGGTCTAGCCAGCGGAACGAACACCGGGGAGCTGTTTTTT CASSQGLASGTNTGELFF
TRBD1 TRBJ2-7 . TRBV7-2 TGTGCCAGCAGCTTCGGGACAGGGCCCGATTATGAGCAGTACTTC CASSFGTGPDYEQYF
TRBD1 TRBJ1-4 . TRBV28 TGTGCCAGCAGTTTATTGCAACAGGGGGCGGGAAAACTGTTTTTT CASSLLQQGAGKLFF
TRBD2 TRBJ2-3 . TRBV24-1 TGTGCCACCAGTGACCCTGGACTAGCGGGGGGCACAGATACGCAGTATTTT CATSDPGLAGGTDTQYF
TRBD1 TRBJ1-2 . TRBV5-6 TGTGCCAGCGAATCGGTCCGGGACAGCGATGGCTACACCTTC CASESVRDSDGYTF
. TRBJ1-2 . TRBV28 TGTGCCAGCAGCAATCCAGGGAGTGGCTACACCTTC CASSNPGSGYTF